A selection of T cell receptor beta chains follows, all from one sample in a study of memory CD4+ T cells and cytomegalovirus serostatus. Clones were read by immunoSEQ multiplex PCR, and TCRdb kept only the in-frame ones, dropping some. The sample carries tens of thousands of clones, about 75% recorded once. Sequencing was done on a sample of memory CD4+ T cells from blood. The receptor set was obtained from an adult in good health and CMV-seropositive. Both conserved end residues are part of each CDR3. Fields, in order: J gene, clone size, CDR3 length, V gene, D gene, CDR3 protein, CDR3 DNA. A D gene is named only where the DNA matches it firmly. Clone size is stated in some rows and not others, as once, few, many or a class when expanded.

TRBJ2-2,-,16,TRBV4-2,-,CASSQAGLPNTGELFF,TGTGCCAGCAGCCAGGCGGGACTCCCGAACACCGGGGAGCTGTTTTTT
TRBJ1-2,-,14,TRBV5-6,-,CASSLEGWSYGYTF,TGTGCCAGCAGCTTGGAAGGGTGGAGCTATGGCTACACCTTC
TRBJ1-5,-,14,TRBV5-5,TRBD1,CASSLRDRDQPQHF,TGTGCCAGCAGCCTTCGGGACAGGGATCAGCCCCAGCATTTT
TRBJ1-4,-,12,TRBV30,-,CAWGEYGEKLFF,TGTGCCTGGGGGGAATACGGGGAAAAACTGTTTTTT
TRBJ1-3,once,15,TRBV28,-,CASGTGGYSGNTIYF,TGTGCCAGCGGGACGGGGGGCTACTCTGGAAACACCATATATTTT
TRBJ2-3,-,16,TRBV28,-,CASSQPISGSTDTQYF,TGTGCCAGCAGTCAACCCATTTCGGGAAGCACAGATACGCAGTATTTT
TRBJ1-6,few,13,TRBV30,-,CAWEGTVNSPLHF,TGTGCCTGGGAAGGGACGGTAAATTCACCCCTCCACTTT
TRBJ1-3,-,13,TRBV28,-,CASTLRHRNTIYF,TGTGCCAGCACCTTGAGGCATAGAAACACCATATATTTT
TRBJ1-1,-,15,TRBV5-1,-,CASSTLDSKNTEAFF,TGCGCCAGCAGCACCTTGGACAGCAAAAACACTGAAGCTTTCTTT
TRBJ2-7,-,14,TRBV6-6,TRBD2,CASSYPGGSYEQYF,TGTGCCAGCAGTTACCCCGGGGGGAGTTACGAGCAGTACTTC
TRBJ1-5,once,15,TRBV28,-,CASSFRGGVNQPQHF,TGTGCCAGCAGTTTTCGGGGGGGGGTCAATCAGCCCCAGCATTTT
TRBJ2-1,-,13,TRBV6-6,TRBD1,CASSRRDSSEQFF,TGTGCCAGCAGTCGACGGGACAGCAGTGAGCAGTTCTTC
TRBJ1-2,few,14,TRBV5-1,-,CASSLGMTGQGYTF,TGCGCCAGCAGCCTTGGTATGACGGGGCAAGGCTACACCTTC
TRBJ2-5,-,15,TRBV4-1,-,CASSQVGGGAETQYF,TGCGCCAGCAGCCAAGTTGGTGGCGGGGCGGAGACCCAGTACTTC
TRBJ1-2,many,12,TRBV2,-,CASRGGGPRYTF,TGTGCCAGCAGAGGGGGTGGACCGCGCTACACCTTC
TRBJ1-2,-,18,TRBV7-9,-,CASSLVPPGGRANYGYTF,TGTGCCAGCAGCTTAGTTCCCCCCGGCGGGAGAGCTAACTATGGCTACACCTTC
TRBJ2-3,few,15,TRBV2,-,CASSEDRDSTDTQYF,TGTGCCAGCAGTGAGGACCGGGACAGCACAGATACGCAGTATTTT
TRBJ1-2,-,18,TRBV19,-,CASSIPGGVNFINYGYTF,TGTGCCAGTAGTATACCCGGCGGGGTCAACTTTATTAACTATGGCTACACCTTC
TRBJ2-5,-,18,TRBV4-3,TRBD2,CASSHVGLAGGGAETQYF,TGCGCCAGCAGCCATGTTGGGCTAGCGGGAGGGGGGGCAGAGACCCAGTACTTC
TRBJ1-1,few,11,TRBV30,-,CARQENTEAFF,TGTGCCCGACAGGAGAACACTGAAGCTTTCTTT
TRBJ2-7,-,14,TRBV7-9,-,CASSLSTPILKQYF,TGTGCCAGCAGCTTAAGTACACCGATACTAAAGCAGTACTTC
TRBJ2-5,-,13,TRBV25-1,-,CASLAGNEKTQYF,TGTGCCAGCCTGGCGGGTAACGAAAAGACCCAGTACTTC